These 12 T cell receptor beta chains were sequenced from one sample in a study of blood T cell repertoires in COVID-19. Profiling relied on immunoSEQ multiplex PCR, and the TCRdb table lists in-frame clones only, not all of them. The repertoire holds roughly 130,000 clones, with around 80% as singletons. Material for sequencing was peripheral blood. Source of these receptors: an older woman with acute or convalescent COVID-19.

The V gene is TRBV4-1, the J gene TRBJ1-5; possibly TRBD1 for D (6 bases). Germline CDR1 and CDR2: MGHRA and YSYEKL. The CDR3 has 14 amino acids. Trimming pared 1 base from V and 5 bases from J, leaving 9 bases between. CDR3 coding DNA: TGCGCCAGCAGCCAAGGTGCAGGGGATCAGCCCCAGCATTTT. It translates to CASSQGAGDQPQHF.

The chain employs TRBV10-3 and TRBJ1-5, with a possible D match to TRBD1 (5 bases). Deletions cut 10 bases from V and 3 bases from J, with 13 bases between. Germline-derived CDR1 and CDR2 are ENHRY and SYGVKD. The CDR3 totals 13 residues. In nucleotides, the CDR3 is TGTGCCAGTAGCAGGGAAACCAATCAGCCCCAGCATTTT. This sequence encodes CASSRETNQPQHF.

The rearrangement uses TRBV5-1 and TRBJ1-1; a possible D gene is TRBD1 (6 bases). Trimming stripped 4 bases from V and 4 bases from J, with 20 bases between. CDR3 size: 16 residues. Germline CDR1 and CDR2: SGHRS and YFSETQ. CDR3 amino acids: CASSLDQILQGTEAFF. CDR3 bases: TGCGCCAGCAGCCTCGATCAAATACTACAGGGCACTGAAGCTTTCTTT.

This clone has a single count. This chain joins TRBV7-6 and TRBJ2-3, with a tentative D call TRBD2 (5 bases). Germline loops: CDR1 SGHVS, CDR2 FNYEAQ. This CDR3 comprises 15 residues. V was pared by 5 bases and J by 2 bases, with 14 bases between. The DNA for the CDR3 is TGTGCCAGCAGCCCTTTTGCGGGCGACACAGATACGCAGTATTTT. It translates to CASSPFAGDTDTQYF.

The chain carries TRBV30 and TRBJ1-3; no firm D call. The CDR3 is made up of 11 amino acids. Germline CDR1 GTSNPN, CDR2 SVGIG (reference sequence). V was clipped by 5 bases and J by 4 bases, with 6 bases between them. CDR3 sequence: CAWARGNTIYF. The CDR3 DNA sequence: TGTGCCTGGGCTAGAGGAAACACCATATATTTT.

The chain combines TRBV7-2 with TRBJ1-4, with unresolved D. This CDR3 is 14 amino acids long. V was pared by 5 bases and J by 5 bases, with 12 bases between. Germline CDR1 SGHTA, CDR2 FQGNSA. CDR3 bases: TGTGCCAGCAGCCCCCAGGCAGTCAATGAAAAACTGTTTTTT. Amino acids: CASSPQAVNEKLFF.

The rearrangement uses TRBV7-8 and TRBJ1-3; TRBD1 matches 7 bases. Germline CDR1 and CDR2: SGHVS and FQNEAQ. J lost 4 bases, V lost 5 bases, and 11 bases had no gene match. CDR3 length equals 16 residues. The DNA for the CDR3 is TGTGCCAGCAGCACTAGGACAGGCCTCCTCGGAAACACCATATATTTT. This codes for CASSTRTGLLGNTIYF.

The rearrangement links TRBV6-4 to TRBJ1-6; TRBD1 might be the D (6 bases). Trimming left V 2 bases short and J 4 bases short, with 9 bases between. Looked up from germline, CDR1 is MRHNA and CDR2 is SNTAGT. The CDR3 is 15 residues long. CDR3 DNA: TGTGCCAGCAGTGACCGGGACAAGTATAATTCACCCCTCCACTTT. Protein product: CASSDRDKYNSPLHF.

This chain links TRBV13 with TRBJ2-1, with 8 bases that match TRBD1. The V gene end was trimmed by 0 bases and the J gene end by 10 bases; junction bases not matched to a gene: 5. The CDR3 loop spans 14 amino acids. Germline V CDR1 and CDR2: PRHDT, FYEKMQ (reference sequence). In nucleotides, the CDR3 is TGTGCCAGCAGCTTAGGGCAGGGGGCTAGGGAGCAGTTCTTC. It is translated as CASSLGQGAREQFF.

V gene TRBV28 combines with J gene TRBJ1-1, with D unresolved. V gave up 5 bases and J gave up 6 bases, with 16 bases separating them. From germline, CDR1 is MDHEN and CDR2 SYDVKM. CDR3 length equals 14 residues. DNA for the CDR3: TGTGCCAGCAGTGAGGGCACCAGGCAGGCTGAAGCTTTCTTT. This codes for CASSEGTRQAEAFF.

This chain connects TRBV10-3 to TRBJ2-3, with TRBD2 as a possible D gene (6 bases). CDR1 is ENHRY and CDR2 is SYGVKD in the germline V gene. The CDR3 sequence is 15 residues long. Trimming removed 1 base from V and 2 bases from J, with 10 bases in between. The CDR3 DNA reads TGTGCCATCAGTGAGTTTGGGGGGTCCACAGATACGCAGTATTTT. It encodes CAISEFGGSTDTQYF.

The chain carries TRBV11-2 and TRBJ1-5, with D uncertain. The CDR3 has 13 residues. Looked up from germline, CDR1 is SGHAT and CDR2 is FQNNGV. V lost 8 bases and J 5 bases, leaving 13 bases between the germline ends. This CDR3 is CASGETNDQPQHF. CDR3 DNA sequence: TGTGCCAGCGGAGAAACCAACGATCAGCCCCAGCATTTT. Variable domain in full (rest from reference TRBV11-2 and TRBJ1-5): EAGVAQSPRYKIIEKRQSVAFWCNPISGHATLYWYQQILGQGPKLLIQFQNNGVVDDSQLPKDRFSAERLKGVDSTLKIQPAKLEDSAVYLCASGETNDQPQHFGDGTRLSIL.